The next 29 T cell receptor beta chains were all read from a single sample in a study of OX40 agonist ivuxolimab in advanced cancers. Sequencing was performed with immunoSEQ multiplex PCR; in TCRdb, only in-frame clones are kept and a portion is missing. This sample yields about 48,000 clones, of which around 80% are seen a single time; about 7.3% belongs to the top ten. The material sequenced was CD4+ or CD8+ T cells sorted from blood, taken in a trial of the OX40 agonist ivuxolimab. These receptors came from an adult with an advanced solid tumor such as melanoma, head and neck, liver or kidney cancer.

V is TRBV7-2 and J is TRBJ2-5; the D gene is possibly TRBD2 (5 bases). The CDR3 runs 14 residues. The germline CDR1 and CDR2 sequences are SGHTA and FQGNSA. Trimming removed 4 bases from V and 2 bases from J, with 11 bases in between. The CDR3 DNA is TGTGCCAGCAGCTCGGGGTACGGGCAAGAGACCCAGTACTTC. Amino acids: CASSSGYGQETQYF.

This clone was detected only a few times. The V gene is TRBV27, the J gene TRBJ2-1, with D possibly being TRBD1 (5 bases). Germline values: CDR1 MNHEY, CDR2 SMNVEV (reference sequence). CDR3 size: 14 residues. V lost 0 bases and J 6 bases, leaving 9 bases between the germline ends. The CDR3 DNA sequence: TGTGCCAGCAGTTTATCAGGGGCTGGCAATGAGCAGTTCTTC. It codes for CASSLSGAGNEQFF.

The CDR3 sequence is CASSLEPQIYTEAFF. CDR3 nucleotide sequence: TGTGCCAGCAGCTTGGAGCCCCAGATTTACACTGAAGCTTTCTTT. The V call is TRBV5-4, the J call TRBJ1-1, with D unresolved. V lost 0 bases to trimming and J lost 3 bases, with 12 bases between them. Per germline, CDR1 SGHNT and CDR2 YYREEE (reference sequence). CDR3 length equals 15 residues.

This clone was detected ten times or more. Additional DNA sequences in this sample encode the identical CDR3. The chain couples TRBV19 to TRBJ1-5; no reliable D call. Looked up from germline, CDR1 is LNHDA and CDR2 is SQIVND (reference sequence). Between the trimmed V and J ends, which lost 3 bases and 5 bases, there was a span of 8 bases. The CDR3 is made up of 13 amino acids. CDR3 amino acids: CASSMGRDQPQHF. CDR3 sequence (DNA): TGTGCCAGTAGTATGGGTAGGGATCAGCCCCAGCATTTT.

The chain is built from TRBV5-4 and TRBJ2-1; D uncertain. The germline V and J ends were trimmed by 0 bases and 7 bases, with 8 bases remaining between them. From germline, CDR1 is SGHNT and CDR2 YYREEE (reference sequence). The CDR3 is 13 residues long. DNA for the CDR3: TGTGCCAGCAGCTTGGCTAGTCTGAATGAGCAGTTCTTC. This translates into CASSLASLNEQFF.

The chain has TRBV5-4 and TRBJ2-1; D ambiguous. With 0 bases removed from V and 5 bases from J, the gap between germline ends came to 12 bases. The germline V gene encodes CDR1 SGHNT and CDR2 YYREEE (reference sequence). The CDR3 totals 15 residues. CDR3 region: CASSLVGIRNNEQFF. The CDR3 DNA reads as TGTGCCAGCAGCTTGGTGGGGATTAGGAACAATGAGCAGTTCTTC.

The chain combines TRBV7-6 with TRBJ1-1, with no clear D. This CDR3 has 13 amino acids. The germline gives CDR1 SGHVS, CDR2 FNYEAQ. Trimming stripped 6 bases from V and 4 bases from J, with 12 bases between. Here the CDR3 reads CASRGPWGTEAFF. The CDR3 bases are TGTGCCAGCAGGGGCCCGTGGGGCACTGAAGCTTTCTTT.

The chain uses TRBV7-2 and TRBJ1-2; D is unresolved. Trimming removed 1 base at V and 4 bases at J, with 10 bases between. This CDR3 comprises 14 residues. The germline V gene has CDR1 SGHTA and CDR2 FQGNSA. CDR3: CASSLDSAVYGYTF. The CDR3 DNA reads TGTGCCAGCAGCTTAGACAGCGCCGTCTATGGCTACACCTTC. The complete variable domain, with remaining parts taken from reference TRBV7-2 and TRBJ1-2, reads GAGVSQSPSNKVTEKGKDVELRCDPISGHTALYWYRQSLGQGLEFLIYFQGNSAPDKSGLPSDRFSAERTGGSVSTLTIQRTQQEDSAVYLCASSLDSAVYGYTFGSGTRLTVV.

The chain recombines TRBV7-6 with TRBJ2-5; possible D gene TRBD2, 5 bases. Germline-derived CDR1 and CDR2 are SGHVS and FNYEAQ. This CDR3 has 13 residues. The V gene lost 7 bases and the J gene lost 5 bases, with 14 bases spanning the gap. CDR3 sequence (DNA): TGTGCCAGCAAGACCCGGGGTGATGAGACCCAGTACTTC. Protein product: CASKTRGDETQYF.

This chain connects TRBV9 to TRBJ1-1, with D hard to call. Between the trimmed V and J ends, which lost 0 bases and 0 bases, there was a span of 18 bases. The CDR3 loop spans 18 amino acids. Germline V CDR1 and CDR2: SGDLS, YYNGEE. The CDR3 DNA is TGTGCCAGCAGCGTAGAAGGTGGGTGGAGTAACGTGAACACTGAAGCTTTCTTT. Translating gives CASSVEGGWSNVNTEAFF.

The V gene is TRBV25-1, the J gene TRBJ2-5; D remains ambiguous. Germline V gene sequence: CDR1 MGHDK, CDR2 SYGVNS. The CDR3 totals 14 residues. Trimming cost V 2 bases and J 1 base, with 8 bases left between them. The CDR3 spells CASSEGSTQETQYF. Written as DNA, the CDR3 is TGTGCCAGCAGTGAAGGCAGCACCCAAGAGACCCAGTACTTC.

The chain recombines TRBV6-1 with TRBJ1-3; D remains unclear. The germline V gene has CDR1 MNHNS and CDR2 SASEGT. The CDR3 runs 17 residues. Between the trimmed V and J ends, which lost 2 bases and 4 bases, there was a span of 18 bases. This CDR3 is CASSEIPPGLTGNTIYF. Here the CDR3 DNA reads TGTGCCAGCAGTGAAATCCCCCCCGGACTCACAGGAAACACCATATATTTT.

V and J are TRBV6-5 and TRBJ1-2; 8 nucleotides align to TRBD1. Per germline, CDR1 MNHEY and CDR2 SVGAGI. Losses at the gene ends were 6 bases for V and 1 base for J; bases not matched to a gene: 4. CDR3 length equals 14 residues. CDR3 DNA sequence: TGTGCCAGCAGCCAACAGGGGGATAACTATGGCTACACCTTC. Protein: CASSQQGDNYGYTF.

V and J are TRBV2 and TRBJ2-1; D is perhaps TRBD1 or TRBD2 (6 bases each). The germline V gene encodes CDR1 SNHLY and CDR2 FYNNEI. V lost 4 bases and J lost 8, with 18 bases in between. The CDR3 length is 15 residues. This CDR3 is CASSGGGLTLDEQFF. In nucleotides, the CDR3 is TGTGCCAGCAGTGGAGGGGGACTCACTTTGGATGAGCAGTTCTTC.

The chain links TRBV5-1 to TRBJ1-3; TRBD1 agrees at 8 bases. The CDR3 runs to 16 residues. The germline gives CDR1 SGHRS, CDR2 YFSETQ. The junction had 6 bases not matched to a gene; V was cut back by 1 base and J by 3 bases. The CDR3 sequence: CASSLMPRGHGNTIYF. For the CDR3, the DNA is TGCGCCAGCAGCTTGATGCCCAGGGGGCATGGAAACACCATATATTTT.

This chain connects TRBV10-3 to TRBJ1-1; 7 bases line up with TRBD1. Germline V lookup: CDR1 ENHRY, CDR2 SYGVKD. This CDR3 is built from 14 residues. With 3 bases clipped from V and 3 bases from J, the junction kept 4 bases outside the gene matches. The CDR3 nucleotides are TGTGCCATCAGTGAATTCCAGGGGGACACTGAAGCTTTCTTT. It encodes CAISEFQGDTEAFF.

The genes are TRBV13 and TRBJ1-1; 10 nucleotides agree with TRBD1. Germline loops: CDR1 PRHDT, CDR2 FYEKMQ (reference sequence). After removal of 5 bases from V and 4 bases from J, the junction contained 13 bases not matched to a gene. This CDR3 has 17 residues. Here the CDR3 reads CASSASFLRDRGTEAFF. The CDR3 nucleotides read TGTGCCAGCAGCGCCTCCTTCCTTCGGGACAGGGGCACTGAAGCTTTCTTT.

The gene calls are TRBV9 and TRBJ2-5; TRBD2 agrees at 11 bases. The DNA end lines up better with TRBJ2-7; the J call may be wrong. The CDR3 has 15 amino acids. Germline CDR1 is SGDLS and CDR2 is YYNGEE. The CDR3 here is CASSLGLAGGYEQYF. The CDR3 nucleotides read TGTGCCAGCAGCCTCGGGCTAGCGGGAGGCTACGAGCAGTACTTC.

V and J are TRBV7-2 and TRBJ1-1; the D is unclear. CDR3 length: 13 amino acids. The germline V gene has CDR1 SGHTA and CDR2 FQGNSA. V dropped 1 base and J dropped 1 base, with 4 bases sitting between them. CDR3 protein: CASSLDPNTEAFF. The DNA of the CDR3 is TGTGCCAGCAGCTTAGACCCGAACACTGAAGCTTTCTTT.

The rearrangement uses TRBV4-3 and TRBJ2-3; D ambiguous. Germline CDR1 is LGHNA and CDR2 is YSLEER. V lost 1 base to trimming and J lost 6 bases, with 8 bases between them. The CDR3 covers 13 residues. The CDR3 region is CASSQGHMDTQYF. The CDR3, as DNA: TGCGCCAGCAGCCAAGGACATATGGATACGCAGTATTTT.

Relative to its sample, this clone is medium-sized. CDR3 nucleotide sequence: TGTGCCAGCAGGCGACGGGAGTTATACGAGCAGTACTTC. Amino acid sequence: CASRRRELYEQYF. The V gene is TRBV7-2, the J gene TRBJ2-7; TRBD2 is a possible D gene (6 bases). There are 13 residues in the CDR3. V was cut by 6 bases and J by 4 bases, with 13 bases left in between. From germline, CDR1 is SGHTA and CDR2 FQGNSA.

The chain joins TRBV7-2 to TRBJ2-1, with a tentative D call TRBD2 (5 bases). The CDR3 is 15 residues long. V was clipped by 3 bases and J by 9 bases, with 18 bases between them. Germline V CDR1 and CDR2: SGHTA, FQGNSA. Here the CDR3 reads CASSFQAASLGEQFF. In nucleotides, the CDR3 is TGTGCCAGCAGCTTTCAAGCGGCTTCCTTGGGTGAGCAGTTCTTC.

The gene calls are TRBV13 and TRBJ2-1, with TRBD2 as a possible D gene (6 bases). CDR1 and CDR2 from the germline V gene are PRHDT and FYEKMQ (reference sequence). CDR3 length equals 17 residues. V was shortened by 5 bases and J by 0 bases, with 17 bases between the two germline ends. The CDR3 DNA follows: TGTGCCAGCAGCCCCAAATTAGCGGTCCGCTCCTACAATGAGCAGTTCTTC. It translates to CASSPKLAVRSYNEQFF.

This chain uses TRBV7-9 with TRBJ1-4; the D is unclear. Between the trimmed V and J ends, which lost 4 bases and 8 bases, there was a span of 14 bases. In germline, CDR1 is SEHNR, CDR2 FQNEAQ (reference sequence). This CDR3 has 14 residues. CDR3 DNA sequence: TGTGCCAGCAGCTCCTCATGGGTTAGAGAAAAACTGTTTTTT. This translates into CASSSSWVREKLFF. Looking up the rest from reference TRBV7-9 and TRBJ1-4 gives the full variable domain: DTGVSQNPRHKITKRGQNVTFRCDPISEHNRLYWYRQTLGQGPEFLTYFQNEAQLEKSRLLSDRFSAERPKGSFSTLEIQRTEQGDSAMYLCASSSSWVREKLFFGSGTQLSVL.

The chain combines TRBV7-8 with TRBJ2-5; maybe TRBD1 (6 bases). The J call could be wrong; TRBJ2-7 is a better fit for the DNA end. Germline CDR1 reads SGHVS; CDR2 reads FQNEAQ. The CDR3 is made up of 13 amino acids. The CDR3 DNA reads as TGTGCCAGCAGCCAAAGACAGGCCTACGAGCAGTACTTC. Translating gives CASSQRQAYEQYF.

The gene calls are TRBV19 and TRBJ2-7; D gene uncertain. V was shortened by 6 bases and J by 0 bases, with 6 bases between the two germline ends. CDR3 size: 12 residues. Germline loops: CDR1 LNHDA, CDR2 SQIVND (reference sequence). In nucleotides, the CDR3 is TGTGCCAGTAGGGCCCCCTCCTACGAGCAGTACTTC. The encoded protein is CASRAPSYEQYF. The variable domain in full, with the rest retrieved from reference TRBV19 and TRBJ2-7, is DGGITQSPKYLFRKEGQNVTLSCEQNLNHDAMYWYRQDPGQGLRLIYYSQIVNDFQKGDIAEGYSVSREKKESFPLTVTSAQKNPTAFYLCASRAPSYEQYFGPGTRLTVT.

This chain uses TRBV30 with TRBJ1-5; weak D call: TRBD1 (6 bases). CDR3 length equals 13 residues. V lost 5 bases to trimming and J lost 8 bases, with 16 bases between them. CDR1 is GTSNPN, CDR2 SVGIG, per germline (reference sequence). The CDR3 bases are TGTGCCTGGGCGACAGGTGGCGGTGAGCCCCAGCATTTT. It yields the protein CAWATGGGEPQHF.

The J gene is TRBJ1-1, the V gene TRBV19; 8 bases line up with TRBD1. The length of the CDR3 is 14 residues. Per germline, CDR1 LNHDA and CDR2 SQIVND (reference sequence). Unmatched junction bases numbered 9, after V lost 1 base and J lost 11 bases. The chain's CDR3 is CASSIGDRGDRAFF. The CDR3 DNA follows: TGTGCCAGTAGTATAGGAGACAGGGGCGATCGGGCTTTCTTT.

V and J are TRBV5-1 and TRBJ2-7; D ambiguous. CDR1 is SGHRS, CDR2 YFSETQ, per germline. CDR3 length equals 12 residues. The V gene lost 4 bases and the J gene lost 6 bases, with 11 bases spanning the gap. The CDR3 here is CASSKEVGEQYF. The CDR3 DNA reads as TGCGCCAGCAGCAAGGAAGTGGGCGAGCAGTACTTC. The entire variable domain, with the rest obtained from reference TRBV5-1 and TRBJ2-7, is as follows: KAGVTQTPRYLIKTRGQQVTLSCSPISGHRSVSWYQQTPGQGLQFLFEYFSETQRNKGNFPGRFSGRQFSNSRSEMNVSTLELGDSALYLCASSKEVGEQYFGPGTRLTVT.